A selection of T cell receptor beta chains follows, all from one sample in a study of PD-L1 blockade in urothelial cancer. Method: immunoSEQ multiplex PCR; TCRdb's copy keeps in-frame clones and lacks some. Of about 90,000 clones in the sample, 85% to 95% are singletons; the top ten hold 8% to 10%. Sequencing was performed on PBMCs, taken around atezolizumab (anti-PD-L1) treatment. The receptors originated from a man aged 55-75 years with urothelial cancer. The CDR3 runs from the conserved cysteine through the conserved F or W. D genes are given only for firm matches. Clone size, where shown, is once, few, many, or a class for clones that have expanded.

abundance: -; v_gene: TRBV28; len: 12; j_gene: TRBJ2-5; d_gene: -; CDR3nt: TGTGCCACCGAAGGGGGTCTGGAGACCCAGTACTTC; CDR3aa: CATEGGLETQYF
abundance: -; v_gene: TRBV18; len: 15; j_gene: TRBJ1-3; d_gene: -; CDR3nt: TGTGCCAGCTCACCTATCGTTCCTGTTGGAAACACCATATATTTT; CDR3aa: CASSPIVPVGNTIYF
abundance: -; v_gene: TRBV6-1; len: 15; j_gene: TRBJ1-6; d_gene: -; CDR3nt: TGTGCCAGCAGTGATTATCAGGCTAATAATTCACCCCTCCACTTT; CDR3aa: CASSDYQANNSPLHF
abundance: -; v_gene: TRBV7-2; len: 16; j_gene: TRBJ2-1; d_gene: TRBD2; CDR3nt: TGTGCCAGCAGTTCAAGCGGGAGAAGCTCCTACAATGAGCAGTTCTTC; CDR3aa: CASSSSGRSSYNEQFF
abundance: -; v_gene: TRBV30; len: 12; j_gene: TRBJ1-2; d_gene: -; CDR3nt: TGTGCCTGGAGTGTGTCGGGGTATGGCTACACCTTC; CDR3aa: CAWSVSGYGYTF
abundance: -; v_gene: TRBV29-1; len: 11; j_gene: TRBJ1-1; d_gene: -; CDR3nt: TGCAGCGTTGCGGGGGACACTGAAGCTTTCTTT; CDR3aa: CSVAGDTEAFF
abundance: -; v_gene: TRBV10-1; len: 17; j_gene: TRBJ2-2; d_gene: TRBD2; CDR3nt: TGCGCCAGCAGCGGTTCGGGGACTAGCGGGGAGACCGGGGAGCTGTTTTTT; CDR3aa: CASSGSGTSGETGELFF
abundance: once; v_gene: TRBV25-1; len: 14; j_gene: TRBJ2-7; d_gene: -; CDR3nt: TGTGCCAGCAGTCAGCTTCGCGGGCCCTCGGAGCAGTACTTC; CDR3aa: CASSQLRGPSEQYF
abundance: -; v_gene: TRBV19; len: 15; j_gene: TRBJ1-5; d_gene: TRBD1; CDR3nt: TGTGCCAGTAGTGCGGTGACAGGGGCCAATCAGCCCCAGCATTTT; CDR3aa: CASSAVTGANQPQHF
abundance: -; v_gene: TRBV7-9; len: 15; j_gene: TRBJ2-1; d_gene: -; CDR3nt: TGTGCCAGCAGGCCGGTTGAGGGATTCTACAATGAGCAGTTCTTC; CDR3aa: CASRPVEGFYNEQFF
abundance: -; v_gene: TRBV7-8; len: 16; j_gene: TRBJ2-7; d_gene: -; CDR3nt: TGTGCCAGCAGCTTAGCGGGAGCGACCCTTGGCTTCGAGCAGTACTTC; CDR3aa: CASSLAGATLGFEQYF
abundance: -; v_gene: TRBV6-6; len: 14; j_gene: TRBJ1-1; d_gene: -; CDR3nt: TGTGCCAGCAGACCGACAGGAGAGAACACTGAAGCTTTCTTT; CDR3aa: CASRPTGENTEAFF
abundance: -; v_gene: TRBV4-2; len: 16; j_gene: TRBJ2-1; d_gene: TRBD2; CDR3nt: TGTGCCAGCAGCCAAGGGGGCGGGGGGGGATACAATGAGCAGTTCTTC; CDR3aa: CASSQGGGGGYNEQFF
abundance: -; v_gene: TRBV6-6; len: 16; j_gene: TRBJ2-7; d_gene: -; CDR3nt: TGTGCCAGCAGTCCAGGGGACGGTCCCATTAGGTACGAGCAGTACTTC; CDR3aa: CASSPGDGPIRYEQYF
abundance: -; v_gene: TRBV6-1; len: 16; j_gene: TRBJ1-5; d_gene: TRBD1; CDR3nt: TGTGCCAGCAGTGTCCAGAAGACAGGGCGGGTTCAGCCCCAGCATTTT; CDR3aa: CASSVQKTGRVQPQHF
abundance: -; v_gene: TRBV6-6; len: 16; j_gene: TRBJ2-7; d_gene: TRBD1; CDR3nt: TGTGCCAGCAGCCGGACAGGGGGCGGTCGGACCTACGAGCAGTACTTC; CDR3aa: CASSRTGGGRTYEQYF
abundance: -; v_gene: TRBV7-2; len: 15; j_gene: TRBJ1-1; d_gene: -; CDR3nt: TGTGCCAGCAGCTTAGTGGCAGGCTATTCCACTGAAGCTTTCTTT; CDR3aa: CASSLVAGYSTEAFF
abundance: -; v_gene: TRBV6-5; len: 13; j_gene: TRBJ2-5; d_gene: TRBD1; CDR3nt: TGTGCCAGCAGTTTCGGACAGGGAGGGACCCAGTACTTC; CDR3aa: CASSFGQGGTQYF
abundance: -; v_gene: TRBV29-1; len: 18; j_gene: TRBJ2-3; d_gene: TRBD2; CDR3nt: TGCAGCGTCGCTCCGGGACTAGCGGGAGTGGGGGGCACAGATACGCAGTATTTT; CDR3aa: CSVAPGLAGVGGTDTQYF
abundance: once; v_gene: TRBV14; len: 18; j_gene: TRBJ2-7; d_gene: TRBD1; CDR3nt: TGTGCCAGCAGCCAAGATCCCGGACAGGGGCCATCATCCTACGAGCAGTACTTC; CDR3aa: CASSQDPGQGPSSYEQYF
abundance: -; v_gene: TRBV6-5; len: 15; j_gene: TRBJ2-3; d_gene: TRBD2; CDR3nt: TGTGCCAGCAGCAACGGGGGGGAGAGGGAAGATACGCAGTATTTT; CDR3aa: CASSNGGEREDTQYF
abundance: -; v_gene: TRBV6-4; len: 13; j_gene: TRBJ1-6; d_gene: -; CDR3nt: TGTGCCAGCAGTCGCACAAATAATTCACCCCTCCACTTT; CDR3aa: CASSRTNNSPLHF
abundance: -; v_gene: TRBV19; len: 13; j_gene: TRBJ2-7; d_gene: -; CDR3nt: TGTGCCAGTAGCGTTCGACGGGACTACGAGCAGTACTTC; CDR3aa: CASSVRRDYEQYF
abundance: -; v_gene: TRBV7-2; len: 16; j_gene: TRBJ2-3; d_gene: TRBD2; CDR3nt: TGTGCCAGCAGCTCCAACGGCGGGGGGGCCCCAGATACGCAGTATTTT; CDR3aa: CASSSNGGGAPDTQYF
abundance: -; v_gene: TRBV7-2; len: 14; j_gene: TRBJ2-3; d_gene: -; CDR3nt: TGTGCCAGCAGCTTAAATCTAGTCACAGATACGCAGTATTTT; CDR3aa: CASSLNLVTDTQYF
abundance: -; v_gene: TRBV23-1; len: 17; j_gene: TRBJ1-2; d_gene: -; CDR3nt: TGCGCCAGCACCCCGTCGGTCGGCAGGGGAGGGTACTATGGCTACACCTTC; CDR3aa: CASTPSVGRGGYYGYTF
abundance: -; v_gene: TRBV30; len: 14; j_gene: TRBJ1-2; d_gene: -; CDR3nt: TGTGCCTGGAAAAAGAGGGCCTCTAACTATGGCTACACCTTC; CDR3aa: CAWKKRASNYGYTF
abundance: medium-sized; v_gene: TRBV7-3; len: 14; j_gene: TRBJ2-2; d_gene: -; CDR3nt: TGTGCCAGCAGCTTAATTGTTGGAGGCGGGGAGCTGTTTTTT; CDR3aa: CASSLIVGGGELFF
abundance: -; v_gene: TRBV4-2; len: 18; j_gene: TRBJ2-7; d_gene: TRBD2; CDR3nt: TGTGCCAGCAGCCGAACCGGGACTAGCGGGGTAAGGTCGTACGAGCAGTACTTC; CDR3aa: CASSRTGTSGVRSYEQYF
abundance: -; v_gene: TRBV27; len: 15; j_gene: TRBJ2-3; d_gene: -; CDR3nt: TGTGCCAGCAGTTCGAGAGTAGCGCGCACAGATACGCAGTATTTT; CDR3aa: CASSSRVARTDTQYF
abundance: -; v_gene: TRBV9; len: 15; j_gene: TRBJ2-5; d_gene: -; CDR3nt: TGTGCCAGCAGCGTAGTACAGACAGAAATAGAGACCCAGTACTTC; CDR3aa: CASSVVQTEIETQYF
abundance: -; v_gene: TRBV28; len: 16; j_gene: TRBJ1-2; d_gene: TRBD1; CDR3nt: TGTGCCAGCAGTGTGACAGGGCGCCTGAAGGACTATGGCTACACCTTC; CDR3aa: CASSVTGRLKDYGYTF
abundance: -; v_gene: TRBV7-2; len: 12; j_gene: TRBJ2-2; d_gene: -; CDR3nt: TGTGCCAGCAGCTCGGACACCGGGGAGCTGTTTTTT; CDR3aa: CASSSDTGELFF
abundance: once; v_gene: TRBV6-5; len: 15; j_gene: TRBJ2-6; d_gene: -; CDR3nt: TGTGCCAGCAGTTACGGAGACTCTGGGGCCAACGTCCTGACTTTC; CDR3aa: CASSYGDSGANVLTF
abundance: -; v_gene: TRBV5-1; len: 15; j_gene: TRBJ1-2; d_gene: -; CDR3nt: TGCGCCAGCAGCTTGCTTTCGGAGGGTCGGGAAGGCTACACCTTC; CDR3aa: CASSLLSEGREGYTF
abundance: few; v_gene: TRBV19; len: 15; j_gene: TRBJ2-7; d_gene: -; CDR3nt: TGTGCCAGTAGCCCCTCTAGCGCGTCCTCCTACGAGCAGTACTTC; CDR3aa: CASSPSSASSYEQYF
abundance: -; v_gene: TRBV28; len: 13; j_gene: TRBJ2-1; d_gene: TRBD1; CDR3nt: TGTGCCAGCAGTGGGACAGCTTACAATGAGCAGTTCTTC; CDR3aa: CASSGTAYNEQFF
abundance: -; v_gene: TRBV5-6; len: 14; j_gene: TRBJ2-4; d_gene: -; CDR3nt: TGTGCCAGCAGCTTGGTGGTGGAGGGAAACATTCAGTACTTC; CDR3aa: CASSLVVEGNIQYF
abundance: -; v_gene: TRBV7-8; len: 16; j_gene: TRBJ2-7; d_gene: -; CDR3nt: TGTGCCAGCAGCTTATTTGGACCGGGAAACTCCTACGAGCAGTACTTC; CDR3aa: CASSLFGPGNSYEQYF
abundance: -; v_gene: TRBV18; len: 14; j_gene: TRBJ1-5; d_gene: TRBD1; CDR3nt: TGTGCCAGCTCACCCGGGACAGACAATCAGCCCCAGCATTTT; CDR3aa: CASSPGTDNQPQHF
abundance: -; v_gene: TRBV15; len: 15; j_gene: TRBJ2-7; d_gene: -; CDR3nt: TGTGCCACCAGCAGATTGCCTGGGGCTCCAAGCGAGCAGTACTTC; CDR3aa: CATSRLPGAPSEQYF
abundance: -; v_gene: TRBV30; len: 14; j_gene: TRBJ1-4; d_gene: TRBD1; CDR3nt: TGTGCCTGGGGCAGGGGGCAATCTAATGAAAAACTGTTTTTT; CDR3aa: CAWGRGQSNEKLFF
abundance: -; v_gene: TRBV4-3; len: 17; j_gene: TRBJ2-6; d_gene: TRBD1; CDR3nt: TGCGCCAGCGGTCTTGACAGGGGAGCCTCTGGGGCCAACGTCCTGACTTTC; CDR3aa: CASGLDRGASGANVLTF
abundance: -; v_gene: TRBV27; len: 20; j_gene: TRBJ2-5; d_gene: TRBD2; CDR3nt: TGTGCCAGCAGTTTGGCGCCCGTCCGTCCGACTAGCGGGACGCGAGAGACCCAGTACTTC; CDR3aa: CASSLAPVRPTSGTRETQYF
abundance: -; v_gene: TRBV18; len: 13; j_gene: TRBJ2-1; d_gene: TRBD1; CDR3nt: TGTGCCAGCTCACGGACAGGGGGCGATGAGCAGTTCTTC; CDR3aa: CASSRTGGDEQFF
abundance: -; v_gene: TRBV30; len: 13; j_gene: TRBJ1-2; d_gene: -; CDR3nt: TGTGCCTGGAGAAGAGGAGCTAACTATGGCTACACCTTC; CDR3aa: CAWRRGANYGYTF
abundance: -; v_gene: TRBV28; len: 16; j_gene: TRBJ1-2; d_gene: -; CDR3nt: TGTGCCAGCAGTTTGTTTGGGGGCGCAAAGGACTATGGCTACACCTTC; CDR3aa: CASSLFGGAKDYGYTF
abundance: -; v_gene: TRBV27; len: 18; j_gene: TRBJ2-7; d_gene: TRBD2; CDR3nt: TGTGCCAGCAGTCGAACCAGTAGCGGGAGGGCCAGTTCCTACGAGCAGTACTTC; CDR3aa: CASSRTSSGRASSYEQYF
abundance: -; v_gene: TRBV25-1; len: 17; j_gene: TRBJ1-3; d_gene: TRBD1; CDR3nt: TGTGCCAGCAGTGAATTAGACAGGGGTTACTCTGGAAACACCATATATTTT; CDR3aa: CASSELDRGYSGNTIYF
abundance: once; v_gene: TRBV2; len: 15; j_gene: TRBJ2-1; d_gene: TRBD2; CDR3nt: TGTGCCAGCAGCTCTACTAGCGGAGGTTACAATGAGCAGTTCTTC; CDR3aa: CASSSTSGGYNEQFF
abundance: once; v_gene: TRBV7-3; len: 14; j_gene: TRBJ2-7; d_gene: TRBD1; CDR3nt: TGTGCCAGCAGCCCGGGACAGGGTATGGGCGAGCAGTACTTC; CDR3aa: CASSPGQGMGEQYF
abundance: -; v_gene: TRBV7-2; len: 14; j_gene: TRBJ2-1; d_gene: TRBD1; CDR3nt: TGTGCCAGCAGCGCGGACAGGGACCTCAATGAGCAGTTCTTC; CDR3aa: CASSADRDLNEQFF
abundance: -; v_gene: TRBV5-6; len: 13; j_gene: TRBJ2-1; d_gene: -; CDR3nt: TGTGCCAGCAGCGATGGCTTTGTCGGGATGCAGTTCTTC; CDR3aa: CASSDGFVGMQFF
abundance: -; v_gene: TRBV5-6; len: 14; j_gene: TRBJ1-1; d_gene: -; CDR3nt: TGTGCCAGCTTGGGGGGGGCCGGGAACACTGAAGCTTTCTTT; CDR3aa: CASLGGAGNTEAFF
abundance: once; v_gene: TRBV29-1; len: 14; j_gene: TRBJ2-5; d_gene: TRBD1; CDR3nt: TGCAGCGGAACCGGGACAGCGACCTTAGGGACCCAGTACTTC; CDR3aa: CSGTGTATLGTQYF
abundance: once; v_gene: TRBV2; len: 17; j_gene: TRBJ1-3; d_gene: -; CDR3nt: TGTGCCAGCAGTGGAGGGGCAGGGGATAGATCTGGAAACACCATATATTTT; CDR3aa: CASSGGAGDRSGNTIYF
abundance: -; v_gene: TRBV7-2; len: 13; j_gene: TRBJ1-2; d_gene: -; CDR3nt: TGTGCCAGCAGCTCAGACAGGACGGAGGGCTACACCTTC; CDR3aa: CASSSDRTEGYTF
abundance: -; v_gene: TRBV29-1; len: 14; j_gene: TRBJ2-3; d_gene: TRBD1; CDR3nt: TGCAGCGTTATATCGGGACAGAAAACAGATACGCAGTATTTT; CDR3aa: CSVISGQKTDTQYF
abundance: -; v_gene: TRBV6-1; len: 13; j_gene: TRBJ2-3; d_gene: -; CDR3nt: TGTGCCAGCTCTAGCATGTTACCCGATACGCAGTATTTT; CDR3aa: CASSSMLPDTQYF
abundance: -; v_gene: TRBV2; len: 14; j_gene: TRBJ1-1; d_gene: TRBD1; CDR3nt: TGTGCCAGCACAAAGGACAGGGTGAACACTGAAGCTTTCTTT; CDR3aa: CASTKDRVNTEAFF